This T cell receptor (beta chain) was identified in a study of CD8 T cells in Susac syndrome. Negative isolation yielded CD8+ and CD4+ T cells; FACS enriched TEMRA cells. The CDR3 runs to 17 residues. Random hexamers were used to reverse transcribe the RNA input (roughly 0.5 to 1 ug). Amplification of TCR beta CDR3 across 54 Vbeta and 13 Jbeta was performed with immunoSEQ multiplex PCR. MiXCR was run by TCRdb on the immunoSEQ multiplex PCR reads, yielding one entry per CDR3 protein. The profile shows about 200,000 distinct CDR3 sequences, roughly nine tenths of them singletons. The chain carries TRBV21-1 and TRBJ1-5; TRBD1, as called in the table, went unchecked against the DNA. TRBV21-1 is a known pseudogene. Sequencing was performed on CD8+ T cells from PBMCs. The origin of this receptor is a human donor with multiple sclerosis. CDR3 coding DNA: TGTGCCAGCAGCACCGCAGCGACAGGGTTTAAGAATCAGCCCCAGCATTTT. Protein: CASSTAATGFKNQPQHF.